What follows describes a single T cell receptor (beta chain). The antigen remains undetermined. The sample comes from a study of cytomegalovirus exposure and HLA in healthy donors. The study, taken as a whole, reports: Later analysis identified a missense DCLRE1C variant that was linked to TCR beta V- and J-gene trimming.

The PCR made use of 60 Vbeta and 13 Jbeta primers. The method was immunoSEQ multiplex PCR; TCRdb's version includes in-frame clones alone and lacks a portion of them. This table holds about 200,000 clones, less than 85% found once. Although they were nominally healthy when sampled, donors likely had unrecorded immune exposures. Germline CDR1 is SGHVS and CDR2 is FNYEAQ. The V gene lost 4 bases and the J gene lost 3 bases, with 10 bases spanning the gap. The CDR3 contains 14 residues. J is TRBJ2-1 and V is TRBV7-6; D is perhaps TRBD1 (6 bases). The TCR originated in a man between 18 and 35 years old in good health and CMV-seronegative. The sequenced sample was PBMCs. CDR3 amino acids: CASSSQGGYNEQFF. As DNA, the CDR3 is TGTGCCAGCAGCTCACAGGGTGGCTACAATGAGCAGTTCTTC.